The text below deals with one T cell receptor beta chain. Data came from immunoSEQ multiplex PCR; TCRdb stores just in-frame clones and leaves some out. The sample carries around 70,000 clones, 88% recorded once. This sample is part of a study of blood T cell repertoires in COVID-19. The wider study: Spain, Italy and the United States supplied samples that represented acute and convalescent COVID-19.

CDR1 SQVTM and CDR2 ANQGSEA come from the germline V gene. Trimming cost V 3 bases and J 1 base, with 15 bases left between them. The CDR3 has 15 amino acids. This receptor was obtained from a human donor in a cohort sampled during active COVID-19. The sample was peripheral blood. The chain joins TRBV29-1 to TRBJ2-5, with D hard to call. The CDR3 protein is CSVDWQIDLQETQYF. The CDR3, as DNA: TGCAGCGTTGACTGGCAGATCGATCTCCAAGAGACCCAGTACTTC.